This TCR beta chain was documented in a study of T cells after yellow fever vaccination (dated by TCRdb to between 2017 and 2020). Some background on the complete study: Libraries from fractions with low cell numbers were prepared with the SMART-Seq v4 Ultra Low Input RNA kit. To follow T-cell clones before and after primary and booster YFV17D yellow fever vaccination, bulk TCR alpha and beta repertoires were sequenced over time. Two healthy male donors made up the cohort, one aged 18 to 30 years and the other aged 30 to 40 years. Blood samples were taken at several timepoints before and after primary and secondary immunization, and bulk PBMC replicates and cell subsets were isolated.

Counted from cysteine to phenylalanine, this CDR3 has 14 amino acids. Just the 42-base CDR3 DNA is kept, in frame starting at base 1. V is pared back by 3 bases and J by 9 bases, with 12 bases lying between the germline termini. The germline V gene (reference sequence) yields SEHNR for CDR1 and FQNEAQ for CDR2. In the paper's terms, the treatment or condition label means: live attenuated yellow fever vaccine strain. At every blood-draw timepoint, two biological replicates of bulk PBMCs were collected. PBMCs were isolated from peripheral blood using a standard Ficoll-Paque protocol. TriZol was used to extract RNA from bulk PBMCs, from CD4 and CD8 fractions, and from dextramer-positive and dextramer-negative fractions. Findings and caveats that apply to the study as a whole: A small share of clonotypes occurred in both CD4 and CD8 compartments, likely arising from convergent recombination. Because abundant contaminating clonotypes from the bulk population could be contained in FACS-sorted repertoires, computational filtering was required. Because only a couple of donors were included in the study, the extent to which the findings can be generalized is limited. The secondary T-cell response was weaker than the primary response but faster, peaking on day 5 instead of day 15. After the booster, most clones that had expanded after primary vaccination were detected again (over 95% of CD4 and around 88% of CD8), suggesting broad maintenance of memory.

This clonotype was counted only a few times. No cognate antigen has been identified for it. No per-base quality is available; no much larger clone lies one base away. TCR cDNA was synthesized by 5'RACE template switching, which introduced a universal primer site and unique molecular identifiers. Priming of cDNA synthesis was performed from both the TCR alpha and TCR beta constant segments. Library amplification involved two PCR steps, and the second step added sample barcodes and sequencing adapters. Sequencing of libraries was performed on Illumina HiSeq 2500 (2x100 bp) or NovaSeq (2x150 bp). Per the source publication's procedure: MIGEC handled demultiplexing of reads and collapsing into UMI consensus sequences, while MiXCR performed V(D)J alignment. Vaccine-responding clonotypes were identified with edgeR using replicate PBMC samples, with FDR below 0.01 and a log2 fold change above 5 up to day 15 being required. Each bulk clonotype received a CD4 or CD8 identity based on whether the sequenced CD4 or CD8 repertoire contained that clonotype at higher abundance. TCRdb itself trimmed the public reads at Q25 with fastp, ran MiXCR and retained productive beta chains. Rows merge per CDR3 protein into single entries with the most common DNA and genes. What appears here as the V and J calls and clone size reflects TCRdb's work, not the paper's. Recorded for this sample are fewer than 400,000 distinct CDR3 sequences; about 6.2% of them occurred a single time. The ten biggest clones cover 15% of the sample.

Rearrangement joined TRBV7-9 to TRBJ1-6, with no confidently assigned D gene. The source material was PBMCs, sampled 5 days after the yellow fever booster vaccination. This sequence originates from a young man who received the YFV17D yellow fever vaccine. CDR3 reads: CASSLDWGSSPLHF. The DNA sequence is given as TGTGCCAGCAGCTTGGACTGGGGTTCTTCACCCCTCCACTTT.